These 23 T cell receptor beta chains originate from one sample sequenced in a study of post-analysis software for immune sequencing data. Points from the study as a whole: Patients showed TRBV5-6, TRBV5-1 and TRBV20-1 among four to six TRBV segments more frequent than in controls.

Sequencing libraries made from TCR beta cDNA carried unique molecular identifiers. TCRdb processed the PCR reads anew with MiXCR; each CDR3 protein has one entry. The profile shows around 400,000 distinct CDR3 sequences, less than 40% of them singletons. Their antigen targets remain unknown. Sequenced sample: blood. The receptors derive from a girl aged 2-10 years with multiple sclerosis.

Worth noting for this clonotype: The junction differs from germline at one of its ends, possibly a read error. The chain links TRBV12-3 or TRBV12-4 to TRBJ2-5, with TRBD1 matching 10 bases. The CDR3 is made up of 14 amino acids. In DNA, the CDR3 is TGTGCCAGCAGTGTCGGACAGGGGGTCGAGACCCGGTACTTC. This gives the protein CASSVGQGVETRYF.

This clonotype has only a few counts. The chain links TRBV20-1 to TRBJ1-2; D not resolved. Trimming took 0 bases from V and 4 from J, leaving 9 bases between them. The CDR3 is made up of 13 amino acids. The germline V gene encodes CDR1 DFQATT and CDR2 SNEGSKA (reference sequence). CDR3 protein: CSARESESYGYTF. Written as DNA, the CDR3 is TGCAGTGCTAGAGAATCAGAATCCTATGGCTACACCTTC.

V usage is TRBV9 and J usage is TRBJ2-4, with no clear D. Matching the DNA end better, TRBJ2-7 makes the J call doubtful. Germline V gives CDR1 SGDLS, CDR2 YYNGEE. The CDR3 loop spans 15 amino acids. This CDR3 is CASSVGTRASYEQYF. The CDR3 region has the DNA TGTGCCAGCAGCGTAGGTACCCGGGCCTCGTACGAGCAGTACTTC.

The rearrangement uses TRBV4-2 and TRBJ2-1; 8 nucleotides line up with TRBD2. V lost 0 bases, J lost 6 bases, and 4 bases stayed unmatched. CDR1 is LGHNA, CDR2 YNFKEQ, per germline. The CDR3 is 15 amino acids. In DNA form, the CDR3 reads TGTGCCAGCAGCCAAGATTGGCTAGCGGGCAATGAGCAGTTCTTC. Amino acid sequence: CASSQDWLAGNEQFF.

V and J are TRBV6-2 or TRBV6-3 and TRBJ1-3; D ambiguous. This CDR3 region has 16 residues. V was cut by 2 bases and J by 0 bases, with 11 bases left in between. CDR1 is MNHEY and CDR2 is SVGEGT in the germline V gene. The CDR3 nucleotides are TGTGCCAGCAGTTACGATCCAGGAAGCTCTGGAAACACCATATATTTT. Its translation: CASSYDPGSSGNTIYF.

This clonotype turned up a few times. The chain employs TRBV4-1 and TRBJ2-1; 14 nucleotides match TRBD2. V gave up 4 bases and J gave up 4 bases; unmatched junction bases: 12. The CDR3 runs 19 residues. Germline V gene data show CDR1 as MGHRA and CDR2 as YSYEKL. The CDR3 nucleotides read TGCGCCAGCAGCCTCAGACTAGCGGGGGGGCCGGGGGTATACAATGAGCAGTTCTTC. Its protein product is CASSLRLAGGPGVYNEQFF.

The chain has TRBV5-6 and TRBJ2-5, with D perhaps TRBD1 or TRBD2 (5 bases each). CDR3 length: 14 amino acids. V lost 4 bases, J lost 5 bases, and 15 bases lay in between. CDR1 is SGHDT and CDR2 is YYEEEE in the germline V gene. CDR3 nucleotides: TGTGCCAGCAGCCAACCCCGGGGCCGTGAGACCCAGTACTTC. Its protein product is CASSQPRGRETQYF.

This clonotype was seen only a few times. This rearrangement joins TRBV29-1 to TRBJ2-7; 8 bases line up with TRBD2. Germline loops: CDR1 SQVTM, CDR2 ANQGSEA. V gave up 2 bases and J gave up 4 bases; unmatched junction bases: 13. This CDR3 spans 16 amino acids. The CDR3 nucleotides are TGCAGCGTTGAATATTTCGGGCGGGAGGAAGGGTACGAGCAGTACTTC. It translates to CSVEYFGREEGYEQYF.

CDR3 sequence: CASSYLHTGNSYEQYF. The CDR3 region has the DNA TGTGCCAGCAGTTACTTGCACACAGGGAATAGCTACGAGCAGTACTTC. The genes are TRBV6-6 and TRBJ2-7; a possible D gene is TRBD1 (6 bases). The CDR3 extends over 16 amino acids. CDR1 is MNHNY and CDR2 is SVGAGI in the germline V gene (reference sequence). Trimming took off 1 base at V and 3 bases at J, with 16 bases between the two ends.

The genes are TRBV29-1 and TRBJ1-2; D not certain. Trimming pared 2 bases from V and 5 bases from J, leaving 12 bases between. The CDR3 runs to 13 residues. CDR1 SQVTM and CDR2 ANQGSEA come from the germline V gene. CDR3 sequence: CSVESIREYGYTF. CDR3 nucleotides: TGCAGCGTTGAATCGATACGAGAGTATGGCTACACCTTC.

The chain combines TRBV6-2 or TRBV6-3 with TRBJ2-3; possibly TRBD1 or TRBD2 for D (5 bases each). Germline CDR1 and CDR2: MNHEY and SVGEGT. This CDR3 region has 17 residues. V lost 0 bases to trimming and J lost 3 bases, with 16 bases between them. CDR3 loop: CASSYSSVGEWTDTQYF. The CDR3 DNA is TGTGCCAGCAGTTACTCTTCGGTGGGGGAATGGACAGATACGCAGTATTTT.

This clonotype was detected only a few times. This rearrangement joins TRBV7-9 to TRBJ2-1, with TRBD2 identical over 7 bases. The CDR3 has 19 amino acids. The germline gives CDR1 SEHNR, CDR2 FQNEAQ (reference sequence). The trim removed 0 bases at V and 0 bases at J, leaving 11 bases unmatched. The CDR3 DNA reads as TGTGCCAGCAGCTTAGCGCGGAATTATGCTAGCGGCTCCTACAATGAGCAGTTCTTC. It codes for CASSLARNYASGSYNEQFF.

Of note for this clonotype: The DNA is omitted, as the CDR3 cannot be located on it reliably, and the CDR3 follows TCRdb's listing. The rearrangement links TRBV29-1 to TRBJ2-6; TRBD2 was called by the table and not checked on the DNA. Germline V gene lookup returns CDR1 SQVTM and CDR2 ANQGSEA. The CDR3 sequence runs 17 residues, both termini included. The CDR3 spells CSVGVAGGISGANVRTF.

V usage is TRBV12-3 or TRBV12-4 and J usage is TRBJ1-6, with D hard to call. Trimming pared 6 bases from V and 6 bases from J, leaving 12 bases between. The length of the CDR3 is 14 residues. The CDR3 DNA reads as TGTGCCAGCAGCCCCCGCATGATTAATTCACCCCTCCACTTT. Translated, it gives CASSPRMINSPLHF.

CDR3: CSARASSGGVYNEQFF. The CDR3 DNA reads as TGCAGTGCTAGGGCGTCAAGCGGGGGGGTTTACAATGAGCAGTTCTTC. The J gene is TRBJ2-1, the V gene TRBV20-1; 10 nucleotides line up with TRBD2. In germline, CDR1 is DFQATT, CDR2 SNEGSKA (reference sequence). V shed 3 bases, J shed 4 bases, and the junction held 9 bases outside the gene matches. CDR3 length: 16 amino acids.

V and J are TRBV7-8 and TRBJ2-4; 8 bases line up with TRBD1. The DNA end lines up better with TRBJ2-5; the J call may be wrong. CDR3 size: 16 residues. Germline CDR1 reads SGHVS; CDR2 reads FQNEAQ. The CDR3 bases are TGTGCCAGCAGCTTAAATGCAGGGGGCTTTCGAGAGACCCAGTACTTC. Its protein product is CASSLNAGGFRETQYF.

In this sample, this clonotype turned up a few times. V usage is TRBV5-1 and J usage is TRBJ2-7; a possible D gene is TRBD1 (5 bases). The V and J ends lost 1 base and 3 bases respectively, with 23 bases between them. Germline CDR1 is SGHRS and CDR2 is YFSETQ. The CDR3 totals 18 residues. In DNA, the CDR3 is TGCGCCAGCAGCTTGCCTCAATTTGAGACAATCAGGGACTACGAGCAGTACTTC. Its protein product is CASSLPQFETIRDYEQYF.

The chain has TRBV20-1 and TRBJ1-5; D gene uncertain. CDR1 DFQATT and CDR2 SNEGSKA come from the germline V gene (reference sequence). The V gene lost 3 bases and the J gene lost 3 bases, with 9 bases spanning the gap. The CDR3 extends over 13 amino acids. CDR3 coding DNA: TGCAGTGCTAGGGATCAGCTCAATCAGCCCCAGCATTTT. Translation gives CSARDQLNQPQHF.

The chain couples TRBV7-2 to TRBJ2-3, with 13 bases lining up with TRBD2. Germline V gene data show CDR1 as SGHTA and CDR2 as FQGNSA. This CDR3 is 19 amino acids long. Unmatched junction bases numbered 11, after V lost 2 bases and J lost 3 bases. CDR3 nucleotides: TGTGCCAGCAGCTTATTCGGACTAGCGGGGGTCTACAGGACAGATACGCAGTATTTT. Protein: CASSLFGLAGVYRTDTQYF.

This chain uses TRBV12-3 or TRBV12-4 with TRBJ2-5; D gene uncertain. V was clipped by 3 bases and J by 5 bases, with 10 bases between them. There are 13 residues in the CDR3. In nucleotides, the CDR3 is TGTGCCAGCAGTTTTTTGAGGTTGGAGACCCAGTACTTC. Protein product: CASSFLRLETQYF.

The chain combines TRBV29-1 with TRBJ2-7, with D perhaps TRBD1 (6 bases). Trimming stripped 4 bases from V and 5 bases from J, with 12 bases between. This CDR3 region has 12 residues. Germline-derived CDR1 and CDR2 are SQVTM and ANQGSEA. The CDR3 region has the DNA TGCAGCGTTGTACCAGGGGTCCACGAGCAGTACTTC. This gives the protein CSVVPGVHEQYF.

CDR3 in DNA: TGCGCCAGCAGCTTGGGCTGGGACAGACCTAAAGACACAGATACGCAGTATTTT. Amino acids: CASSLGWDRPKDTDTQYF. This rearrangement joins TRBV5-1 to TRBJ2-3; TRBD1 matches at 7 bases. Germline loops: CDR1 SGHRS, CDR2 YFSETQ. The CDR3 has 18 residues. The V gene end was trimmed by 0 bases and the J gene end by 2 bases; junction bases not matched to a gene: 12.

This chain uses TRBV7-3 with TRBJ1-6, with D perhaps TRBD1 (5 bases). The CDR3 length is 13 residues. Trimming cost V 4 bases and J 7 bases, with 8 bases left between them. Per germline, CDR1 SGHTA and CDR2 FQGTGA. CDR3 sequence: CASSWGSNSPLHF. CDR3 bases: TGTGCCAGCAGCTGGGGGAGCAATTCACCCCTCCACTTT.